This T cell receptor (beta chain) was identified in a study of T cells in Graves' hyperthyroidism and ophthalmopathy. This clonotype was seen at least ten times. RNA transcripts were the template for amplifying TCR beta CDR3 regions. RT-PCR in the first round (using the HTBI primer set) targeted the TCR CDR3. A single record per CDR3 protein comes from TCRdb applying MiXCR to the multiplex PCR reads. The sample lists about 350,000 distinct CDR3 sequences; over 11% were seen once. Looked up from germline, CDR1 is MDHEN and CDR2 is SYDVKM. The CDR3 is made up of 13 amino acids. V was clipped by 2 bases and J by 8 bases; unmatched bases: 3.

This clonotype was sampled from a woman in her thirties with Graves' hyperthyroidism. The sequenced sample was blood. The gene calls are TRBV28 and TRBJ2-1; 7 bases fit TRBD1. In DNA, the CDR3 is TGTGCCAGCAGTTTAACAGGGGCCCATGAGCAGTTCTTC. Its protein product is CASSLTGAHEQFF.